Listed here are 25 T cell receptor beta chains from one sample, sequenced in a study of graft-versus-host responses after intestinal transplantation. Clones were read by immunoSEQ multiplex PCR, and TCRdb kept only the in-frame ones, dropping some. Among some 7,100 clones listed, 97% were seen once. Sequences were derived from PBMCs, sampled 23 days after intestinal transplant. Source of these receptors: a human patient who received an intestinal transplant, so some T cells may come from the graft donor.

The chain uses TRBV4-2 and TRBJ2-3, with TRBD2 identical over 11 bases. V shed 2 bases, J shed 5 bases, and the junction held 21 bases outside the gene matches. Germline V gene lookup returns CDR1 LGHNA and CDR2 YNFKEQ. This CDR3 has 21 residues. The CDR3 sequence: CASSQTTPGLAELEGKDTQYF. The CDR3 nucleotides are TGTGCCAGCAGCCAAACGACCCCGGGACTAGCGGAGCTCGAAGGTAAAGATACGCAGTATTTT.

This clone was counted once. This chain connects TRBV7-9 to TRBJ1-6; TRBD1 might be the D (5 bases). The germline V gene has CDR1 SEHNR and CDR2 FQNEAQ (reference sequence). This CDR3 is built from 13 residues. The ends were cut back, 5 bases at V and 10 bases at J, with 12 bases in the middle. The CDR3 sequence: CASSPRGESPLHF. The CDR3 DNA follows: TGTGCCAGCAGCCCCCGGGGGGAATCACCCCTCCACTTT.

V is TRBV4-2 and J is TRBJ2-7; 7 bases align to TRBD2. Germline V CDR1 and CDR2: LGHNA, YNFKEQ. The CDR3 runs 13 residues. V was pared by 5 bases and J by 5 bases, with 6 bases of the junction left unmatched. CDR3 sequence (DNA): TGTGCCAGCAGCAGACTAGCTGAACACGAGCAGTACTTC. Translated, it gives CASSRLAEHEQYF.

The chain employs TRBV6-5 and TRBJ2-3, with no clear D. Germline V gene sequence: CDR1 MNHEY, CDR2 SVGAGI. The CDR3 has 13 residues. Trimming cost V 2 bases and J 2 bases, with 5 bases left between them. CDR3 region: CASSYPFTDTQYF. The CDR3 DNA reads TGTGCCAGCAGTTACCCTTTCACAGATACGCAGTATTTT.

V gene TRBV21-1 combines with J gene TRBJ2-1; TRBD1 is taken as the D call from the table, unchecked against the DNA. TRBV21-1 is tagged as a pseudogene. This CDR3 region has 13 residues. In DNA, the CDR3 is TGTGCCAGCAGCAAGGGCCCGTTCAATGAGCAGTTCTTC. The encoded protein is CASSKGPFNEQFF.

This chain joins TRBV28 and TRBJ1-2; D gene uncertain. The CDR3 is 15 residues long. Deletions cut 6 bases from V and 8 bases from J, with 22 bases between. Germline V CDR1 and CDR2: MDHEN, SYDVKM. The CDR3: CASRGVDWAVLGYTF. CDR3 in DNA: TGTGCCAGCAGGGGAGTGGATTGGGCAGTATTAGGCTACACCTTC.

The chain employs TRBV5-4 and TRBJ2-1; TRBD2 agrees at 14 bases. J lost 6 bases, V lost 2 bases, and 7 bases had no gene match. Germline CDR1 SGHNT, CDR2 YYREEE (reference sequence). The CDR3 consists of 17 residues. Written as DNA, the CDR3 is TGTGCCAGCAGCTTTATCACCGGGACTAGCGGGAGCAATGAGCAGTTCTTC. This sequence encodes CASSFITGTSGSNEQFF.

This sequence joins TRBV27 and TRBJ2-2; 7 bases are shared with TRBD2. This CDR3 is 19 amino acids long. CDR1 is MNHEY and CDR2 is SMNVEV in the germline V gene (reference sequence). Trimming took 2 bases from V and 0 from J; bases not matched to a gene: 12. The CDR3 sequence is CASSLKASGNSANTGELFF. CDR3 nucleotide sequence: TGTGCCAGCAGTTTAAAGGCTAGCGGAAACAGCGCGAACACCGGGGAGCTGTTTTTT.

This sequence joins TRBV28 and TRBJ2-3, with D tentatively TRBD2 (7 bases). V lost 3 bases, J lost 13 bases, and 14 bases lay in between. CDR3 length: 12 amino acids. From germline, CDR1 is MDHEN and CDR2 SYDVKM. CDR3 DNA: TGTGCCAGCAGTTTCGGGGGGCGAGGGGAGTATTTT. It specifies CASSFGGRGEYF.

The chain has TRBV6-1 and TRBJ2-7; 11 bases agree with TRBD2. This CDR3 region has 14 residues. From germline, CDR1 is MNHNS and CDR2 SASEGT. Unmatched junction bases numbered 3, after V lost 4 bases and J lost 4 bases. Here the CDR3 DNA reads TGTGCCAGCAGTGGCTCTAGCGGGGGGTACGAGCAGTACTTC. It encodes CASSGSSGGYEQYF.

The chain recombines TRBV11-2 with TRBJ1-2; no definite D call. Germline V gives CDR1 SGHAT, CDR2 FQNNGV. The CDR3 consists of 16 residues. The germline V and J ends were trimmed by 5 bases and 2 bases, with 18 bases remaining between them. The CDR3 nucleotides are TGTGCCAGCAGCACTACGGTCAGGACTCCGAACTATGGCTACACCTTC. As protein: CASSTTVRTPNYGYTF. The full variable domain, completed using reference TRBV11-2 and TRBJ1-2, is EAGVAQSPRYKIIEKRQSVAFWCNPISGHATLYWYQQILGQGPKLLIQFQNNGVVDDSQLPKDRFSAERLKGVDSTLKIQPAKLEDSAVYLCASSTTVRTPNYGYTFGSGTRLTVV.

This clone has only one observation. For the CDR3, the DNA is TGTGCCAGCAGTGGACAGACGAATGAAAAACTGTTTTTT. Its protein product is CASSGQTNEKLFF. V is TRBV2 and J is TRBJ1-4; a weak D match, TRBD1 (5 bases). The germline V and J ends were trimmed by 4 bases and 5 bases, with 8 bases remaining between them. The CDR3 contains 13 residues. The V gene's germline CDR1 is SNHLY and CDR2 FYNNEI.

The rearrangement joins TRBV6-1 to TRBJ1-3; D is undetermined. The CDR3 contains 13 residues. Deletions cut 11 bases from V and 4 bases from J, with 15 bases between. Germline V gene data show CDR1 as MNHNS and CDR2 as SASEGT. CDR3 residues: CAVIKREGNTIYF. DNA for the CDR3: TGTGCCGTCATAAAAAGGGAGGGAAACACCATATATTTT.

The J gene is TRBJ1-2, the V gene TRBV11-2, with TRBD1 matching over 9 bases. Trimming took 10 bases from V and 7 from J; bases not matched to a gene: 10. The CDR3 runs 13 residues. Germline V gene lookup returns CDR1 SGHAT and CDR2 FQNNGV. CDR3 bases: TGTGCCACCAATTGGGAGACAGGGGGTGGCTACACCTTC. This encodes CATNWETGGGYTF. Full variable domain (rest looked up from reference TRBV11-2 and TRBJ1-2): EAGVAQSPRYKIIEKRQSVAFWCNPISGHATLYWYQQILGQGPKLLIQFQNNGVVDDSQLPKDRFSAERLKGVDSTLKIQPAKLEDSAVYLCATNWETGGGYTFGSGTRLTVV.

The chain uses TRBV13 and TRBJ2-1, with D hard to call. The V gene's germline CDR1 is PRHDT and CDR2 FYEKMQ (reference sequence). The CDR3 is 14 residues long. Trimming left V 5 bases short and J 4 bases short, with 12 bases between. The CDR3 here is CASSPPTRYNEQFF. The DNA of the CDR3 is TGTGCCAGCAGCCCCCCGACAAGGTACAATGAGCAGTTCTTC.

The chain links TRBV6-4 to TRBJ2-3, with D possibly called TRBD1 or TRBD2 (5 bases each). The CDR3 totals 18 residues. In germline, CDR1 is MRHNA, CDR2 SNTAGT. The V end was cut by 0 bases, the J end by 4 bases, with 20 bases between. CDR3 loop: CASSDSALGVRDADTQYF. The CDR3 DNA is TGTGCCAGCAGTGACTCGGCCTTGGGGGTCCGGGATGCAGATACGCAGTATTTT.

This chain uses TRBV4-2 with TRBJ2-7, with 8 bases that match TRBD2. J gave up 3 bases and V 4 bases, and 5 bases lay outside the gene matches. The CDR3 runs to 14 residues. Germline values: CDR1 LGHNA, CDR2 YNFKEQ. The CDR3 here is CASSPFGTSYEQYF. CDR3 nucleotides: TGTGCCAGCAGCCCTTTCGGGACTAGCTACGAGCAGTACTTC.

This chain connects TRBV28 to TRBJ2-1; no clear D. The ends were cut back, 4 bases at V and 8 bases at J, with 6 bases in the middle. The CDR3 extends over 11 amino acids. Germline loops: CDR1 MDHEN, CDR2 SYDVKM. The CDR3: CASSSIDEQFF. CDR3 in DNA: TGTGCCAGCAGTTCGATAGATGAGCAGTTCTTC. The full variable domain, in which reference TRBV28 and TRBJ2-1 provide the parts outside the CDR3, is DVKVTQSSRYLVKRTGEKVFLECVQDMDHENMFWYRQDPGLGLRLIYFSYDVKMKEKGDIPEGYSVSREKKERFSLILESASTNQTSMYLCASSSIDEQFFGPGTRLTVL.

CDR3 DNA: TGTGCCAGCAGGATGGGAATTAACACCGGGGAGCTGTTTTTT. The encoded protein is CASRMGINTGELFF. The chain combines TRBV6-1 with TRBJ2-2; D gene ambiguous. CDR1 and CDR2 from the germline V gene are MNHNS and SASEGT. Trimming left V 6 bases short and J 2 bases short, with 10 bases between. The CDR3 runs 14 residues.

The chain recombines TRBV29-1 with TRBJ1-1; no reliable D call. The CDR3 length is 11 residues. Germline V gene data show CDR1 as SQVTM and CDR2 as ANQGSEA. Trimming stripped 6 bases from V and 3 bases from J, with 8 bases between. DNA of the CDR3: TGCAGCGTCGAGTATGACACTGAAGCTTTCTTT. Amino acids: CSVEYDTEAFF.

This clone was detected once. The rearrangement joins TRBV30 to TRBJ1-3; tentatively, D is TRBD1 (5 bases). V was pared by 1 base and J by 3 bases, with 10 bases between. Germline V lookup: CDR1 GTSNPN, CDR2 SVGIG (reference sequence). The CDR3 spans 14 residues. DNA of the CDR3: TGTGCCTGGAGTGGAGGGGCGGGTGGAAACACCATATATTTT. Translated, it gives CAWSGGAGGNTIYF.

The rearrangement joins TRBV29-1 to TRBJ2-3; 10 bases fit TRBD2. V was clipped by 4 bases and J by 2 bases; unmatched bases: 6. The CDR3 is 15 amino acids. CDR1 SQVTM and CDR2 ANQGSEA come from the germline V gene. As DNA, the CDR3 is TGCAGCGTTGTCCCCGGGACTAGCGTCACAGATACGCAGTATTTT. This sequence encodes CSVVPGTSVTDTQYF.

This clone was picked up one time. V and J are TRBV15 and TRBJ2-3; 9 bases map to TRBD1. Germline CDR1 reads LNHNV; CDR2 reads YYDKDF (reference sequence). The CDR3 totals 15 residues. After removal of 5 bases from V and 1 base from J, the junction contained 4 bases not matched to a gene. The CDR3 DNA reads TGTGCCACCAGCGCGGGACAGGGACGCACAGATACGCAGTATTTT. This encodes CATSAGQGRTDTQYF. Full variable domain (rest looked up from reference TRBV15 and TRBJ2-3): DAMVIQNPRYQVTQFGKPVTLSCSQTLNHNVMYWYQQKSSQAPKLLFHYYDKDFNNEADTPDNFQSRRPNTSFCFLDIRSPGLGDTAMYLCATSAGQGRTDTQYFGPGTRLTVL.

The rearrangement joins TRBV27 to TRBJ1-5; D is possibly TRBD1 (6 bases). The ends were cut back, 8 bases at V and 4 bases at J, with 18 bases in the middle. The CDR3 has 15 residues. From germline, CDR1 is MNHEY and CDR2 SMNVEV (reference sequence). The CDR3 loop is CASSWTAPINQPQHF. Written as DNA, the CDR3 is TGTGCCAGCTCCTGGACAGCCCCAATAAATCAGCCCCAGCATTTT.

CDR3 nucleotides: TGTGCCAGCAGCTTCCAGACTAGCGGGTCGTACAATGAGCAGTTCTTC. Its protein product is CASSFQTSGSYNEQFF. The V and J genes are TRBV7-9 and TRBJ2-1; 10 bases map to TRBD2. Per germline, CDR1 SEHNR and CDR2 FQNEAQ (reference sequence). This CDR3 is built from 16 residues. V gave up 3 bases and J gave up 4 bases; unmatched junction bases: 6.